This TCR beta chain was sequenced for a study of shared clonotypes between healthy human individuals. Study-level points and caveats: What rarefaction showed was incomplete sorted-subset sequencing despite large depth. Sharing across a few donors was seen in around 5% of naive CD4 clonotypes.

Germline CDR1 MNHEY, CDR2 SMNVEV (reference sequence). V lost 0 bases to trimming and J lost 2 bases, with 13 bases between them. The CDR3 is 17 residues long. CD8 cells classed as naive were CD45RO-negative and positively selected for CCR7, excluding terminally differentiated effector memory CD45RA+ cells. Details on this clone: Its antigen is not identified.

Sequencing used immunoSEQ multiplex PCR; TCRdb keeps in-frame clones, though not all of them. The sample contains about 750,000 clones, around 93% of which appear only once. This receptor was taken from a man aged 30-40 years in good health. The V gene is TRBV27, the J gene TRBJ2-2; no definite D call. Sequencing used naive CD8+ T cells sorted from blood. The CDR3, as DNA: TGTGCCAGCAGTTTATCTAGAGAACAGCTCAACACCGGGGAGCTGTTTTTT. Translated, it gives CASSLSREQLNTGELFF.